This TCR beta chain appears in the sequencing data of a study of shared clonotypes between healthy human individuals. In this sample, this clone turned up many times. Its specificity is unknown. Only in-frame clones appear in the TCRdb table, and some are missing; sequencing was by immunoSEQ multiplex PCR. Here the sample spans 650,000 to 800,000 clones, around 77% being singletons. The study separated CD4+ cells into CD45RA+ naive and CD45RA-negative memory subsets. The study, taken as a whole, reports: Sequencing depth was expected to influence donor clonotype sharing.

The germline gives CDR1 SGHRS, CDR2 YFSETQ. Trimming took off 5 bases at V and 7 bases at J, with 12 bases between the two ends. The CDR3 is 13 residues long. This receptor was identified in a young woman in good health. The chain has TRBV5-1 and TRBJ1-4; D remains unclear. Sequencing was done on a sample of memory CD4+ T cells sorted from blood. This sample's subset: CD45RA-negative fraction. This chain's CDR3 is CASRRLQGEKLFF. Written as DNA, the CDR3 is TGCGCCAGCAGACGGCTCCAAGGTGAAAAACTGTTTTTT. Combining the CDR3 with reference TRBV5-1 and TRBJ1-4 gives the whole variable domain KAGVTQTPRYLIKTRGQQVTLSCSPISGHRSVSWYQQTPGQGLQFLFEYFSETQRNKGNFPGRFSGRQFSNSRSEMNVSTLELGDSALYLCASRRLQGEKLFFGSGTQLSVL.